The following is a T cell receptor (beta chain) sequence with its context. V lost 4 bases and J lost 1, with 10 bases in between. This CDR3 has 14 residues. CDR1 MNHEY and CDR2 SVGAGI come from the germline V gene. The data are from a study of blood T cell repertoires in COVID-19. Study summary: Material from acute and convalescent COVID-19 was sourced from the United States, Italy and Spain. T cells, B-cell-depleted T cells, or PBMCs supplied cDNA or gDNA.

Under the authors' procedure: It was from reference gene primer amplification that nucleated cell counts were estimated. Sequenced by immunoSEQ multiplex PCR; TCRdb stores in-frame clones only, minus some. D and trimming were read from the DNA, whereas the V and J calls and clone size are those reported in that table. The table shows a few hundred thousand clones, with around 84% occurring only once. Sequencing was carried out using peripheral blood. This chain uses TRBV6-5 with TRBJ1-1, with D perhaps TRBD1 (6 bases). This receptor was identified in a woman in her 70s with active or convalescent COVID-19. The CDR3: CASSSQGRNTEAFF. In nucleotides, the CDR3 is TGTGCCAGCAGTTCCCAGGGGCGGAACACTGAAGCTTTCTTT.